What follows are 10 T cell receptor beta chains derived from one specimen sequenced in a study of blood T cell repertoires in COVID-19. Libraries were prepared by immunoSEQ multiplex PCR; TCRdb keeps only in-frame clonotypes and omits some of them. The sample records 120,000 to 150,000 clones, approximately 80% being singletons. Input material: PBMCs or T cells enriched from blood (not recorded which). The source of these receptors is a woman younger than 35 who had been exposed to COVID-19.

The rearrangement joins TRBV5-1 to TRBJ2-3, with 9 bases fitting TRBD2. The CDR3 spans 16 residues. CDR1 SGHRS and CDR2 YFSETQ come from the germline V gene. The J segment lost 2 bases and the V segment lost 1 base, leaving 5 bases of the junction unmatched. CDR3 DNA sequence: TGCGCCAGCAGCTTGCTGGCGGGAGGGTACACAGATACGCAGTATTTT. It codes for CASSLLAGGYTDTQYF.

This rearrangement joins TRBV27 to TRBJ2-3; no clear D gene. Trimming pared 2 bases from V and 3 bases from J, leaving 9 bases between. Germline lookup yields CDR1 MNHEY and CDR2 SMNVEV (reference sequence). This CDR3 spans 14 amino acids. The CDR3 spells CASSLEASTDTQYF. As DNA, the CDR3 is TGTGCCAGCAGTTTAGAGGCTTCTACAGATACGCAGTATTTT.

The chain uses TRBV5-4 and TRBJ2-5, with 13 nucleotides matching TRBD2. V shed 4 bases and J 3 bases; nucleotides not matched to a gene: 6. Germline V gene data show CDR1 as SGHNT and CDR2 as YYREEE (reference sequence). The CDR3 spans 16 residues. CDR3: CASSPGLAGAEETQYF. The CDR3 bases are TGTGCCAGCAGCCCCGGACTAGCGGGAGCGGAAGAGACCCAGTACTTC.

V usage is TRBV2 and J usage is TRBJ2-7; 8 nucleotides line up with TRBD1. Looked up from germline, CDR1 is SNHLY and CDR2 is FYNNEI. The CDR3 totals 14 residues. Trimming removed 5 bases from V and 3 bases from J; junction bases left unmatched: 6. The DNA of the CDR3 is TGTGCCAGCAGTACCGGGACAGGATACTACGAGCAGTACTTC. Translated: CASSTGTGYYEQYF.

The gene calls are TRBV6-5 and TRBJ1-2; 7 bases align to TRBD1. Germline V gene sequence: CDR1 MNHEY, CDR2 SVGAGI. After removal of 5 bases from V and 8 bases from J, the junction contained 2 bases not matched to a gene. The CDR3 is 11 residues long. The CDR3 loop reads CASSHRGGYTF. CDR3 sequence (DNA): TGTGCCAGCAGTCACAGGGGAGGCTACACCTTC.

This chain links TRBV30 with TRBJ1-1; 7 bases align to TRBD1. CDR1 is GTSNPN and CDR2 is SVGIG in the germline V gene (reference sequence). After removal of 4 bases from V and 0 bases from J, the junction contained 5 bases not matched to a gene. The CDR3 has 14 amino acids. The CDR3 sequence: CAWNRGIMNTEAFF. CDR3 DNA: TGTGCCTGGAACAGGGGAATAATGAACACTGAAGCTTTCTTT.

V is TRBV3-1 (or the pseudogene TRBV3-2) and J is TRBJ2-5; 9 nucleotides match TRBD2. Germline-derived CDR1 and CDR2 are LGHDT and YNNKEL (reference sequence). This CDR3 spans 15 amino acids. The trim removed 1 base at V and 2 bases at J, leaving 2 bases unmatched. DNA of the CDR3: TGTGCCAGCAGCCAAGTCACTAGCGGGCAAGAGACCCAGTACTTC. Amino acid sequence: CASSQVTSGQETQYF.

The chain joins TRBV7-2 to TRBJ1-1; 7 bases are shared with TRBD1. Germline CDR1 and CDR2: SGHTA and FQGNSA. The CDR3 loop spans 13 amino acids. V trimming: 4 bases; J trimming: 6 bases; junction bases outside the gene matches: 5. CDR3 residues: CASSYDRAAEAFF. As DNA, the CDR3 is TGTGCCAGCAGCTATGACAGGGCGGCTGAAGCTTTCTTT.

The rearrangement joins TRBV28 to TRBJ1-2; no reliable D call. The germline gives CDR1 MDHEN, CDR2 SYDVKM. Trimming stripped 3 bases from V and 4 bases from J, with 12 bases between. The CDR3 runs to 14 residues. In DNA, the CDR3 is TGTGCCAGCAGTTTGTCGCGGGCGACCTATGGCTACACCTTC. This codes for CASSLSRATYGYTF.

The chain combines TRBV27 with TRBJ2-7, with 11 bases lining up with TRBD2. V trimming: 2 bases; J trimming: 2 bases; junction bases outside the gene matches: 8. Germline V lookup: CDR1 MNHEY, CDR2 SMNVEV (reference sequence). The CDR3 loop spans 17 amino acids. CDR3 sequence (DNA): TGTGCCAGCAGTTTAAAGGGAGGGACTAGCGGACCCTACGAGCAGTACTTC. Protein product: CASSLKGGTSGPYEQYF.